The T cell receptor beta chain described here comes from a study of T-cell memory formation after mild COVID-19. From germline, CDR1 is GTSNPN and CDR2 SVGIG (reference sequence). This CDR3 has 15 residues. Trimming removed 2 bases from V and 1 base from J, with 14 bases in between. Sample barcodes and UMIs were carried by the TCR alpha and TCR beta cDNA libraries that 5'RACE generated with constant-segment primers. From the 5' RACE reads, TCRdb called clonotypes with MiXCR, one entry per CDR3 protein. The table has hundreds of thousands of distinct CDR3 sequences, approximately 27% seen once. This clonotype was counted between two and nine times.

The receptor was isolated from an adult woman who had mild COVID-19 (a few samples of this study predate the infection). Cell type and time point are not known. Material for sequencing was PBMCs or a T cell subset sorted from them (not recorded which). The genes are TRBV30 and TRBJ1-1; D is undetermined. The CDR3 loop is CAWSLNLGRNTEAFF. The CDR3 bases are TGTGCCTGGAGTCTGAACCTCGGACGGAACACTGAAGCTTTCTTT.